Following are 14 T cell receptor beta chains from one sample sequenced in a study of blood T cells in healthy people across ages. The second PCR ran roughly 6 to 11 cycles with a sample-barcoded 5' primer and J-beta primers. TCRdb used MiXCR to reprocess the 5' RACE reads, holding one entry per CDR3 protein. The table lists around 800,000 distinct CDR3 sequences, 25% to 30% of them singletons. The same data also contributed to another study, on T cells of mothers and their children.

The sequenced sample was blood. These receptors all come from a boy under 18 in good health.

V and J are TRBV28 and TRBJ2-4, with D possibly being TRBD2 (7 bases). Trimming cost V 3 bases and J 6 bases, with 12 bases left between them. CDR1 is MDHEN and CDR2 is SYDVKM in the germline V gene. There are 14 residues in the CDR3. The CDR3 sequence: CASSLGGGGNIQYF. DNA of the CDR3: TGTGCCAGCAGTTTGGGCGGGGGCGGAAACATTCAGTACTTC.

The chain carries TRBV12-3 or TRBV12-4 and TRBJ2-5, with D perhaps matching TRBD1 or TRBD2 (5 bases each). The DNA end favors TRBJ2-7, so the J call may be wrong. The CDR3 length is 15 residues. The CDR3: CASSLLDSAGSEQYF. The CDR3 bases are TGTGCCAGCAGTTTGTTAGACAGTGCGGGTTCCGAGCAGTACTTC.

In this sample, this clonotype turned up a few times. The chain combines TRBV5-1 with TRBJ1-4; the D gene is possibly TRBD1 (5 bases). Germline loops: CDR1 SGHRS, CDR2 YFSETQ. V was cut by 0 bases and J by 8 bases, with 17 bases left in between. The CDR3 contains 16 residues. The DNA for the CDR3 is TGCGCCAGCAGCTTGGCCGGGACGCTAAACGGAGAAAAACTGTTTTTT. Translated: CASSLAGTLNGEKLFF.

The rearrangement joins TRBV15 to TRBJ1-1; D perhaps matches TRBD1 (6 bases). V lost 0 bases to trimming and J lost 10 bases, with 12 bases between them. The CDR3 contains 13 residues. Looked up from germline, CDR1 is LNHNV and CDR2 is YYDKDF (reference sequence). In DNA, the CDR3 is TGTGCCACCAGCAGAGATTATTTAGGGGGAGCTTTCTTT. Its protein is CATSRDYLGGAFF.

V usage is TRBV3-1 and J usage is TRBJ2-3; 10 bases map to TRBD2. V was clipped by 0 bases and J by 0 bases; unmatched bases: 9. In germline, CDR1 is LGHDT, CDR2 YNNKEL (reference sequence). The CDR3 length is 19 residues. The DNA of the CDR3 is TGTGCCAGCAGCCAAGAAGTTCTAGCGGGGGCCTCCAGCACAGATACGCAGTATTTT. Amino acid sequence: CASSQEVLAGASSTDTQYF.

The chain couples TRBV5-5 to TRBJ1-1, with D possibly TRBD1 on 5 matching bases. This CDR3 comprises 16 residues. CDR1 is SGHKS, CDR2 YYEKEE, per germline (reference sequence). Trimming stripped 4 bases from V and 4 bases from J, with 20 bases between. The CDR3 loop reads CASSPGGTHLFTEAFF. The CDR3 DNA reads TGTGCCAGCAGCCCGGGGGGGACCCATCTCTTCACTGAAGCTTTCTTT.

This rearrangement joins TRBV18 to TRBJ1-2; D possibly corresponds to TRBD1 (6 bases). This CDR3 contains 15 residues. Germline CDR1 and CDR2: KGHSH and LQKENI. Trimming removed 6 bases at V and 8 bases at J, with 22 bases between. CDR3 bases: TGTGCCAGCTCGCCTACCCCAGGGGAGGACGGAGGCTACACCTTC. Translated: CASSPTPGEDGGYTF.

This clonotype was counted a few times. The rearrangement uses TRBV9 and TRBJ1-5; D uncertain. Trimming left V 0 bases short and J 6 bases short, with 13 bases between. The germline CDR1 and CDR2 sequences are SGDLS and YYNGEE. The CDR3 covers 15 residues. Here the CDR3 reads CASSVGPLKGQPQHF. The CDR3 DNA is TGTGCCAGCAGCGTAGGCCCCCTTAAAGGTCAGCCCCAGCATTTT.

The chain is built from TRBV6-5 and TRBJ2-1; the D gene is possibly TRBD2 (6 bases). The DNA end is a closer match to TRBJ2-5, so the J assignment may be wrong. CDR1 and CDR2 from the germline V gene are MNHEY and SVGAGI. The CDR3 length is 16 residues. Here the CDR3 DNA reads TGTGCCAGCAGTTATTTTGACGGGACGGGAGTGGAGACCCAGTACTTC. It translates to CASSYFDGTGVETQYF.

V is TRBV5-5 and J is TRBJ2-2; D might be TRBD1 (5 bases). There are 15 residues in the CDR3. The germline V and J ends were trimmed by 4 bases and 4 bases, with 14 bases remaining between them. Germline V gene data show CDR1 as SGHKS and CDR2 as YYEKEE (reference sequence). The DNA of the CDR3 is TGTGCCAGCAGCGTCAGGGCCCCGAGCACCGGGGAGCTGTTTTTT. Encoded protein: CASSVRAPSTGELFF.

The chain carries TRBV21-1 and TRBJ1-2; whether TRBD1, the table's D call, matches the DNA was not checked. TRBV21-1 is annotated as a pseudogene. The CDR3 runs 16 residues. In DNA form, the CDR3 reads TGTGCCAGCAGCAAAGGGGACGGGGGACCCTTGGATGGCTACACCTTC. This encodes CASSKGDGGPLDGYTF.

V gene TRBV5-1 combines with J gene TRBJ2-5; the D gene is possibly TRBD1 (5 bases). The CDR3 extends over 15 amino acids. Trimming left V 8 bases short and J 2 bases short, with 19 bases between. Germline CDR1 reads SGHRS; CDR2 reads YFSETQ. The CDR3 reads CASNRQGKAQETQYF. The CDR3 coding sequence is TGCGCCAGTAATCGGCAGGGTAAAGCGCAAGAGACCCAGTACTTC. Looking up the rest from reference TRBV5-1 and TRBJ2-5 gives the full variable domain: KAGVTQTPRYLIKTRGQQVTLSCSPISGHRSVSWYQQTPGQGLQFLFEYFSETQRNKGNFPGRFSGRQFSNSRSEMNVSTLELGDSALYLCASNRQGKAQETQYFGPGTRLLVL.

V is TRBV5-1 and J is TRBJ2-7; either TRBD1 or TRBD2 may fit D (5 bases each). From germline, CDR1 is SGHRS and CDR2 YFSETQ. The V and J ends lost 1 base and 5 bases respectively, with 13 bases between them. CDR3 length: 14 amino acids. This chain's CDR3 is CASSLTTRDHEQYF. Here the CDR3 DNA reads TGCGCCAGCAGCTTGACTACCAGGGACCACGAGCAGTACTTC.

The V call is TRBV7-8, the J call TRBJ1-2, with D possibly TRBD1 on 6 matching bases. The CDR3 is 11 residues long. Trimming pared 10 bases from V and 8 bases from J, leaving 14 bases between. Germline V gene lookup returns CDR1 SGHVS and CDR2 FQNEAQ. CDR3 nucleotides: TGTGCCACCAGGGGCAGGGTCGGCTACACCTTC. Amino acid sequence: CATRGRVGYTF.